This passage covers 8 T cell receptor beta chains from one sample sequenced in a study of cytomegalovirus exposure and HLA in healthy donors. The PCR had 60 Vbeta and 13 Jbeta primers. Produced via immunoSEQ multiplex PCR; TCRdb's table is partial and in-frame only. In the table there are 130,000 or so clones, over 60% of which are singletons. The material sequenced was PBMCs. The receptors were sampled from a woman aged 40 to 50 in good health and CMV-seronegative.

To note about this clone: The same CDR3 also results from other DNA sequences found in this sample. The chain recombines TRBV19 with TRBJ2-2, with 8 bases identical to TRBD2. Trimming removed 7 bases from V and 2 bases from J; junction bases left unmatched: 9. The CDR3 has 16 residues. In germline, CDR1 is LNHDA, CDR2 SQIVND (reference sequence). CDR3 nucleotides: TGTGCCAGTACCACTGGACTAGCAGCCAACACCGGGGAGCTGTTTTTT. It specifies CASTTGLAANTGELFF. The variable domain in full, completed from reference TRBV19 and TRBJ2-2, reads DGGITQSPKYLFRKEGQNVTLSCEQNLNHDAMYWYRQDPGQGLRLIYYSQIVNDFQKGDIAEGYSVSREKKESFPLTVTSAQKNPTAFYLCASTTGLAANTGELFFGEGSRLTVL.

V gene TRBV7-2 combines with J gene TRBJ2-7; TRBD2 might be the D (5 bases). The CDR3 consists of 12 residues. The germline gives CDR1 SGHTA, CDR2 FQGNSA. V was trimmed by 8 bases and J by 7 bases, leaving 15 bases between them. CDR3 in DNA: TGTGCCAGCGGGGAGCGCCTGAGGGAGCAGTACTTC. It encodes CASGERLREQYF. The complete variable domain, with remaining parts taken from reference TRBV7-2 and TRBJ2-7, reads GAGVSQSPSNKVTEKGKDVELRCDPISGHTALYWYRQSLGQGLEFLIYFQGNSAPDKSGLPSDRFSAERTGGSVSTLTIQRTQQEDSAVYLCASGERLREQYFGPGTRLTVT.

This CDR3 reads CASSILDRKNIQYF. Here the CDR3 DNA reads TGTGCCAGCAGCATCCTGGACAGGAAAAACATTCAGTACTTC. The chain employs TRBV28 and TRBJ2-4, with 7 bases that match TRBD1. Germline loops: CDR1 MDHEN, CDR2 SYDVKM. The CDR3 covers 14 residues. With 6 bases clipped from V and 4 bases from J, the junction kept 6 bases outside the gene matches.

This chain uses TRBV9 with TRBJ2-3; 12 bases align to TRBD2. Trimming removed 4 bases from V and 2 bases from J; junction bases left unmatched: 5. The CDR3 totals 16 residues. Germline loops: CDR1 SGDLS, CDR2 YYNGEE. The CDR3 sequence: CASSTGLAGLTDTQYF. CDR3 DNA: TGTGCCAGCAGCACAGGACTAGCGGGGCTCACAGATACGCAGTATTTT. The full variable domain, completed using reference TRBV9 and TRBJ2-3, is DSGVTQTPKHLITATGQRVTLRCSPRSGDLSVYWYQQSLDQGLQFLIQYYNGEERAKGNILERFSAQQFPDLHSELNLSSLELGDSALYFCASSTGLAGLTDTQYFGPGTRLTVL.

The chain has TRBV28 and TRBJ2-1, with 8 bases aligning to TRBD2. Germline lookup yields CDR1 MDHEN and CDR2 SYDVKM. Trimming took 1 base from V and 2 from J; bases not matched to a gene: 7. This CDR3 is 17 amino acids long. This chain's CDR3 is CASSLYRREAPYNEQFF. CDR3 nucleotide sequence: TGTGCCAGCAGTTTATACAGGCGGGAGGCCCCCTACAATGAGCAGTTCTTC. The complete variable domain, with remaining parts taken from reference TRBV28 and TRBJ2-1, reads DVKVTQSSRYLVKRTGEKVFLECVQDMDHENMFWYRQDPGLGLRLIYFSYDVKMKEKGDIPEGYSVSREKKERFSLILESASTNQTSMYLCASSLYRREAPYNEQFFGPGTRLTVL.

The chain uses TRBV5-6 and TRBJ1-2; 8 nucleotides match TRBD1. The germline gives CDR1 SGHDT, CDR2 YYEEEE. This CDR3 has 13 amino acids. J was trimmed by 6 bases and V by 5 bases; bases with no gene match: 6. CDR3 amino acids: CASSYDRGHGYTF. As DNA, the CDR3 is TGTGCCAGCAGTTACGACAGGGGTCATGGCTACACCTTC.

The genes are TRBV7-9 and TRBJ2-2; TRBD2 aligns across 8 bases. The germline gives CDR1 SEHNR, CDR2 FQNEAQ (reference sequence). Trimming at V came to 6 bases and at J to 1 base, leaving 10 bases not matched to a gene. This CDR3 contains 17 residues. The CDR3 loop is CASSRLRLAGNTGELFF. Written as DNA, the CDR3 is TGTGCCAGCAGTCGACTTCGGCTAGCGGGGAACACCGGGGAGCTGTTTTTT.

The chain employs TRBV10-3 and TRBJ2-7; D is unclear. The germline CDR1 and CDR2 sequences are ENHRY and SYGVKD. The CDR3 loop spans 12 amino acids. V lost 6 bases, J lost 0 bases, and 6 bases lay in between. This CDR3 is CAISRLSYEQYF. Here the CDR3 DNA reads TGTGCCATCAGCAGGCTCTCCTACGAGCAGTACTTC.